This T cell receptor beta chain is from a study of neurological immune-mediated disorders (dated by TCRdb to the late 2010s). Regarding the study in general: Peripheral blood TCR-beta repertoires from HTLV-I-associated myelopathy (HAM/TSP) patients, multiple sclerosis patients and healthy controls were compared by UMI-based sequencing. Alongside PBMC samples, the set of about 100 TCR-beta libraries contained longitudinal samples, technical triplicates, and paired CD4+ and CD8+ T-cell subsets that had been sorted. Longitudinal HAM/TSP donors and healthy donors each had 3 time-points at intervals of roughly 3-40 months. The cohort comprised 60 to 75 subjects: approximately 15 HAM/TSP patients, 35 or so multiple sclerosis patients and about 20 healthy controls.

cDNA was synthesized by template-switch 5'RACE using a primer with a 10-nucleotide random unique molecular identifier that tagged each TCR transcript. Over 180 million TCR-beta sequences, covering 15-18 subjects, were produced in each sequencing run. The RNeasy kit was used to extract total RNA. The KAPA Real-time Library Amplification kit was used to amplify TCR-beta VDJ regions with primers for the TCR constant region and the 5'RACE anchor. Sample indexes and Illumina adaptors were added in a first PCR, and a second PCR then increased library yield. After Ampure bead purification, the TCR product of roughly 650 bp was size-selected on a 2% E-gel SizeSelection system. Library quality was checked on a Bioanalyzer, concentration was measured with Qubit, and libraries were quantified with the Kapa Library Quantification kit before pooling. An Illumina HiSeq 2500 was used to sequence the libraries paired-end at 2 x 150 bp. To increase sequence diversity, roughly 24-32% phiX was spiked into each library pool. The authors processed their data as follows. Quality-filtered reads were processed with the UMI-based MiGEC pipeline, and over 90% of raw TCR sequences were removed by the MiGEC pipeline during error correction. VDJ genes were aligned to IMGT germline references, and clonotypes were defined by unique CDR3 amino acid sequence plus V-J genes. VDJtools evaluated clonal expansion, Shannon diversity and CDR3 relatedness (CalcPairwiseDistances, ClusterSamples); CLCbio workbench built phylogenetic trees. A clone was classed as expanded if it had 8 or more unique UMIs, a cutoff based on coefficient-of-variation modelling across technical triplicates. TCRdb handled the public reads itself, with Q25 trimming in fastp and clone calling in MiXCR, and kept productive beta chains. Rows are combined by CDR3 protein, so each entry shows the most common genes and DNA. For this entry, the V and J calls and clone size follow TCRdb and not the study's own pipeline. For this sample the table gives tens of thousands of distinct CDR3 sequences, of which roughly 13% were detected only once. 4.6% of the sample goes to the ten largest clones.

Regarding this clonotype: Which antigen it targets is not known. No much larger clone is present one base from it, and per-base qualities are unavailable.

CDR1 is given as SNHLY and CDR2 as FYNNEI, both from the germline V gene. The CDR3 runs 14 amino acids, cysteine and phenylalanine included. The retained sequence is limited to the CDR3, 42 bases, with the frame set at the first base. V is shortened by 6 bases, J by 10 bases, and the region joining them spans 16 bases. The study at large found these results: Expanded clones from different subjects shared no identical CDR3 amino acid sequences, which suggests that TCR-beta repertoires were private in all groups. TCR clonal expansion was highest in HAM/TSP patients and lowest in MS patients, with MS patients falling below even healthy controls.

In the paper's terms, the time point label means: longitudinal time-point 1 (baseline). For the unsorted PBMC libraries, 2 million PBMCs were stored in RNAlater at -80 degrees C until RNA extraction and were used to generate the libraries. PBMCs were separated from peripheral blood using Ficoll-Hypaque density gradient centrifugation and then cryopreserved in liquid nitrogen. Here the chain combines TRBV2 and TRBJ1-6; the D gene is not confidently resolved. Input material: PBMCs. This clonotype was obtained from a female donor with HTLV-1-associated myelopathy (HAM/TSP). The CDR3 protein: CASRLDGGGSPLHF. The nucleotides read TGTGCCAGCAGGCTGGACGGCGGTGGCTCACCCCTCCACTTT.